Relative to its sample, the clone carrying this TCR beta chain is medium-sized. Deletions cut 6 bases from V and 0 bases from J, with 3 bases between. This CDR3 is built from 11 residues. Germline CDR1 MNHEY, CDR2 SMNVEV (reference sequence). From the 5' RACE reads, TCRdb called clonotypes with MiXCR, one entry per CDR3 protein. The sample yields about 32,000 distinct CDR3 sequences, roughly a quarter seen once. This sequence was found in a female donor with breast cancer. The chain recombines TRBV27 with TRBJ2-7; D gene uncertain. The sample consisted of memory CD4+ T cells sorted from blood. Regarding subset: memory CD4+ T cells, CD4+CD45RO+CD25-. CDR3 nucleotides: TGTGCCAGCAGCTCCTCCTACGAGCAGTACTTC. Translation gives CASSSSYEQYF.